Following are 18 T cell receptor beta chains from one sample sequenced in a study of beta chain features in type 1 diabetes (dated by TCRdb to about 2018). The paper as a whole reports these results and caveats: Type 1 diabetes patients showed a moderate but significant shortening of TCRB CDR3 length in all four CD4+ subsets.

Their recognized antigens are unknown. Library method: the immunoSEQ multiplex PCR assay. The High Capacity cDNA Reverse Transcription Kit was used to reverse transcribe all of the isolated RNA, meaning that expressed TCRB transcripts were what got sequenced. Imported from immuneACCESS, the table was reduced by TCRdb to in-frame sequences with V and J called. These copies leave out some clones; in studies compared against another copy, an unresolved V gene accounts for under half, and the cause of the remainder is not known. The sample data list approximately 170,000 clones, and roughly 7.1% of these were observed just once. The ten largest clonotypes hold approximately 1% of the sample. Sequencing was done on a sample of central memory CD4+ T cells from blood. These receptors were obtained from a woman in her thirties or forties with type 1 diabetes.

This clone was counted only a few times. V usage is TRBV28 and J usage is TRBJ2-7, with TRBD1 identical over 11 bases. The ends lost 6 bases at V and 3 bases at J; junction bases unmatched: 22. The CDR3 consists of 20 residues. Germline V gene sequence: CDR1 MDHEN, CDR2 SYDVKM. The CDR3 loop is CASRDLTGHGDRGILYEQYF. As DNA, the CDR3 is TGTGCCAGCAGGGACCTAACGGGTCACGGGGACAGGGGGATCCTCTACGAGCAGTACTTC. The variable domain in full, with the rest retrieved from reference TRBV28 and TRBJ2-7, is DVKVTQSSRYLVKRTGEKVFLECVQDMDHENMFWYRQDPGLGLRLIYFSYDVKMKEKGDIPEGYSVSREKKERFSLILESASTNQTSMYLCASRDLTGHGDRGILYEQYFGPGTRLTVT.

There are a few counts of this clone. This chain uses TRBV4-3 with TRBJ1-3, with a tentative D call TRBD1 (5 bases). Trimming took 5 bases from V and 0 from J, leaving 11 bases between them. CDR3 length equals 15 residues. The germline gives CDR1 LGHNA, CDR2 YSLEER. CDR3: CASSGAGHSGNTIYF. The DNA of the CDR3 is TGCGCCAGCAGCGGGGCGGGGCACTCTGGAAACACCATATATTTT.

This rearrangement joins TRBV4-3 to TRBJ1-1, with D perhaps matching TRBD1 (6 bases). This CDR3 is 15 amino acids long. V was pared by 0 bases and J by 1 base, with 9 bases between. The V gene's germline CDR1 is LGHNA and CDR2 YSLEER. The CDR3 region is CASSQDDRRNTEAFF. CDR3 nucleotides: TGCGCCAGCAGCCAAGATGACAGGAGGAACACTGAAGCTTTCTTT.

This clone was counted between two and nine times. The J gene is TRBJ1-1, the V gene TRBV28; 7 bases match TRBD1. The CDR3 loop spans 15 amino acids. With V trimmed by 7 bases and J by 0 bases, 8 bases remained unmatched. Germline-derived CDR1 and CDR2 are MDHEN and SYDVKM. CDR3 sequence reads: CASTLSRGVNTEAFF. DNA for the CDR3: TGTGCCAGCACCCTTTCCAGGGGGGTGAACACTGAAGCTTTCTTT.

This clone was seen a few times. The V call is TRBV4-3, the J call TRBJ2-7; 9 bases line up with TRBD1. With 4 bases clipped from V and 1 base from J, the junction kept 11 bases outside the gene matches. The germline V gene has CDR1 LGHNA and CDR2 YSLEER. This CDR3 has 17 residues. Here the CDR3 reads CASSRGSGTGISYEQYF. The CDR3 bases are TGCGCCAGCAGCCGAGGCTCCGGGACAGGGATTTCCTACGAGCAGTACTTC.

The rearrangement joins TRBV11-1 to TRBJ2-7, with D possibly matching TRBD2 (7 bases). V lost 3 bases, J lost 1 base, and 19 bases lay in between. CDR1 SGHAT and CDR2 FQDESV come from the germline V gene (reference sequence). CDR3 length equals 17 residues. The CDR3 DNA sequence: TGTGCCAGCAGCTTCGGCCTAGGGGGGGGCGCATCCTACGAGCAGTACTTC. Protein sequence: CASSFGLGGGASYEQYF.

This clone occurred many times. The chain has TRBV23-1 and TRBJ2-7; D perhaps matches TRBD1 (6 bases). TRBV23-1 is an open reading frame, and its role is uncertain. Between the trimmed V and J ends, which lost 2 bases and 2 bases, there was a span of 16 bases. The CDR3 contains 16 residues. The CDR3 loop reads CASSQVKDRKTYEQYF. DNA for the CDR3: TGCGCCAGCAGTCAAGTTAAAGACAGGAAAACCTACGAGCAGTACTTC.

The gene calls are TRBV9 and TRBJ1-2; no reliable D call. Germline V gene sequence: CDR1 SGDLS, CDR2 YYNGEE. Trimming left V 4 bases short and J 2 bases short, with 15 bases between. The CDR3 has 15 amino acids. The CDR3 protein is CASSPSTSLNYGYTF. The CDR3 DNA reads TGTGCCAGCAGCCCATCCACAAGTTTAAACTATGGCTACACCTTC.

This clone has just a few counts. CDR3 loop: CASSWDGGWTYNEQFF. The CDR3, as DNA: TGTGCCAGCAGCTGGGATGGGGGGTGGACCTACAATGAGCAGTTCTTC. This chain joins TRBV5-8 and TRBJ2-1, with a possible D match to TRBD2 (6 bases). Germline lookup yields CDR1 SGHTS and CDR2 YDEGEE. CDR3 length: 16 amino acids. Trimming removed 3 bases at V and 2 bases at J, with 15 bases between. The full variable domain, its missing parts supplied by reference TRBV5-8 and TRBJ2-1, is EAGVTQSPTHLIKTRGQQATLRCSPISGHTSVYWYQQALGLGLQFLLWYDEGEERNRGNFPPRFSGRQFPNYSSELNVNALELEDSALYLCASSWDGGWTYNEQFFGPGTRLTVL.

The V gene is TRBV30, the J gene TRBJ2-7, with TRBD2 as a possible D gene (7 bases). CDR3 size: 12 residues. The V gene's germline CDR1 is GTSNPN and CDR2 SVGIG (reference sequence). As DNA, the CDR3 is TGTGGGGGGGGCCGGGACCATTACGAGCAGTACTTC. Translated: CGGGRDHYEQYF. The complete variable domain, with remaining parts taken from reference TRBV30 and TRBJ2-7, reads SQTIHQWPATLVQPVGSPLSLECTVEGTSNPNLYWYRQAAGRGLQLLFYSVGIGQISSEVPQNLSASRPQDRQFILSSKKLLLSDSGFYLCGGGRDHYEQYFGPGTRLTVT.

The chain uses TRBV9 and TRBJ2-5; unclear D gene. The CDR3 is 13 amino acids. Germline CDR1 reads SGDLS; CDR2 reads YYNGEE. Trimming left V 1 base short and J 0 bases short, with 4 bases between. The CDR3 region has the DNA TGTGCCAGCAGCGTACGGGACCAAGAGACCCAGTACTTC. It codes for CASSVRDQETQYF.

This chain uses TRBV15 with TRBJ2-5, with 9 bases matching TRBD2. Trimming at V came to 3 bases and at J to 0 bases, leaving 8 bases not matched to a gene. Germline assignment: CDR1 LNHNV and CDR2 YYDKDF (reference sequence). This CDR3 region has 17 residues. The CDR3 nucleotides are TGTGCCACCAGCAGTATTGGACTAGCGAACTACCAAGAGACCCAGTACTTC. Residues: CATSSIGLANYQETQYF.

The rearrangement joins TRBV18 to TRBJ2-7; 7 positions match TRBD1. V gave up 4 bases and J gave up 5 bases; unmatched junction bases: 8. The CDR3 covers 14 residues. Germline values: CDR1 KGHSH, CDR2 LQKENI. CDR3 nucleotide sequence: TGTGCCAGCTCACGCGTAGGGGGCATGGACGAGCAGTACTTC. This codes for CASSRVGGMDEQYF.

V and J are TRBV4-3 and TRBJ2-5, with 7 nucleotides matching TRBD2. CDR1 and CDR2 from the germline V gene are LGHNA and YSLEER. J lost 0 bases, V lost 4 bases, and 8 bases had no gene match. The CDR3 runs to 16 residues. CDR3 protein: CASSRGSGGYQETQYF. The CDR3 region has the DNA TGCGCCAGCAGCCGGGGTTCGGGGGGATACCAAGAGACCCAGTACTTC.

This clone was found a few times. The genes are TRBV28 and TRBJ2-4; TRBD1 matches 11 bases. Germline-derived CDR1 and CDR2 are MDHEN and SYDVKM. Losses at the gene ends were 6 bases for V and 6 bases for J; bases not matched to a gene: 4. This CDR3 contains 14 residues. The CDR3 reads CASRGGTGGNIQYF. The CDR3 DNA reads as TGTGCCAGCAGGGGGGGGACAGGGGGAAACATTCAGTACTTC.

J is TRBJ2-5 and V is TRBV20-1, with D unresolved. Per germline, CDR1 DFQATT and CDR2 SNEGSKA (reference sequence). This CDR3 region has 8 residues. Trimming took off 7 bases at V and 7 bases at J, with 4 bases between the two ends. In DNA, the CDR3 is TGCAGTGTCGGGACCCAGTACTTC. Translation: CSVGTQYF.

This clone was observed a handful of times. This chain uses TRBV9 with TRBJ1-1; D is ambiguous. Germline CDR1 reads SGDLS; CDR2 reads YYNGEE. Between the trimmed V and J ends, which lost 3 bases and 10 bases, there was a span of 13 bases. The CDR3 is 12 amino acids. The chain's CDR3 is CASSAAGGGAFF. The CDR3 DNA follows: TGTGCCAGCAGCGCTGCCGGTGGAGGAGCTTTCTTT.

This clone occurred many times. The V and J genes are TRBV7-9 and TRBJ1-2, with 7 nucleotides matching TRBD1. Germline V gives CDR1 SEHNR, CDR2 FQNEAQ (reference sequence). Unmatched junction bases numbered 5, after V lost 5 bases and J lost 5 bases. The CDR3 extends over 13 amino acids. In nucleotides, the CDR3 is TGTGCCAGCAGCGCTGGGACAGCTTATGGCTACACCTTC. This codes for CASSAGTAYGYTF.